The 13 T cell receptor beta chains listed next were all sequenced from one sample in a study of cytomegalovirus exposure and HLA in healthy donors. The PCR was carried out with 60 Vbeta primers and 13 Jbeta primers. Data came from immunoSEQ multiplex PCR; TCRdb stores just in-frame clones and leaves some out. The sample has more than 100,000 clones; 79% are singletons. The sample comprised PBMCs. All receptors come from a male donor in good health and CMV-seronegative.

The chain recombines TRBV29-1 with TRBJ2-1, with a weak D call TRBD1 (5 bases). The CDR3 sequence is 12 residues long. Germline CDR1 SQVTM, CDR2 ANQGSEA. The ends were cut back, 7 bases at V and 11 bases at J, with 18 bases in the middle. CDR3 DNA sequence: TGCAGCGCCAGCCTGCCCCAGGGTAAGCAGTTCTTC. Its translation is CSASLPQGKQFF.

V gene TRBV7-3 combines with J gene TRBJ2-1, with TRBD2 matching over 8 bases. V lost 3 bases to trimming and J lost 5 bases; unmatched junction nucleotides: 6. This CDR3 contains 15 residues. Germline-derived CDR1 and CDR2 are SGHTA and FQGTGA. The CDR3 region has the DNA TGTGCCAGCAGCTTGGGCGGGGGGACACACAATGAGCAGTTCTTC. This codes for CASSLGGGTHNEQFF.

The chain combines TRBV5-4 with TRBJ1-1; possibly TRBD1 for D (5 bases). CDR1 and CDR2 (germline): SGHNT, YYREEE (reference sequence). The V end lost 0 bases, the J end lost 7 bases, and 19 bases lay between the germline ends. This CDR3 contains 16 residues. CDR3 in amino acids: CASSLDRRGLEGEAFF. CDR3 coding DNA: TGTGCCAGCAGCTTGGACCGACGGGGACTTGAGGGTGAAGCTTTCTTT.

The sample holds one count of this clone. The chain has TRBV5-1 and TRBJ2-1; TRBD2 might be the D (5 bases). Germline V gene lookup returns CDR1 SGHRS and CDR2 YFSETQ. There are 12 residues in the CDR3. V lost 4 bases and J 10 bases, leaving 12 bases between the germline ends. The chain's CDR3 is CASSPPPGEQFF. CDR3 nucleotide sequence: TGCGCCAGCAGCCCACCCCCGGGGGAGCAGTTCTTC.

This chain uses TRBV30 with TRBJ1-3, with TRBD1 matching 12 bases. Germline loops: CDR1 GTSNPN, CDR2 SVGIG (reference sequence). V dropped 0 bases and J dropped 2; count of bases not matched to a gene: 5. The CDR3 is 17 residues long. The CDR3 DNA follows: TGTGCCTGGAGTGTACCCAGGGACAGGGGGCCTGGAAACACCATATATTTT. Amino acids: CAWSVPRDRGPGNTIYF.

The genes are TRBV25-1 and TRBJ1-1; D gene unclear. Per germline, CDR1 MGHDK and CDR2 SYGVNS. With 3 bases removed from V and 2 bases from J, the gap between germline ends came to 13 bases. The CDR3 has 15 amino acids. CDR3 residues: CASSEWAGGNTEAFF. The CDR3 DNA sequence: TGTGCCAGCAGTGAGTGGGCCGGAGGAAACACTGAAGCTTTCTTT.

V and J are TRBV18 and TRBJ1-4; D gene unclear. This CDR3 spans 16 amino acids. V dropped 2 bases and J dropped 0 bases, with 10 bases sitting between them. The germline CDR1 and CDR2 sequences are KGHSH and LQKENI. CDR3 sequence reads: CASSPGRAATNEKLFF. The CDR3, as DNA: TGTGCCAGCTCACCAGGTCGCGCCGCAACTAATGAAAAACTGTTTTTT.

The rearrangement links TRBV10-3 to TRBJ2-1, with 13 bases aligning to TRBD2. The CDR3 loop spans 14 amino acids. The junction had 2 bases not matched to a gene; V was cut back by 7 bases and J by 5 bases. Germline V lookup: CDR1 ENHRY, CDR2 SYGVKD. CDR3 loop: CAITGLAGDNEQFF. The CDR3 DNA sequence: TGTGCCATCACCGGACTAGCGGGGGACAATGAGCAGTTCTTC.

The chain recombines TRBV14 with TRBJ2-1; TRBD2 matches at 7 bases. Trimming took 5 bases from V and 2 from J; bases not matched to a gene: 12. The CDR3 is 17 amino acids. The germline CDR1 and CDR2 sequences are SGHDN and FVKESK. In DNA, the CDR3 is TGTGCCAGCAGCTCACTTAGGACCGGGACTACCTACAATGAGCAGTTCTTC. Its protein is CASSSLRTGTTYNEQFF. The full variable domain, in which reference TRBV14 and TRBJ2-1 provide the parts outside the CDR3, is EAGVTQFPSHSVIEKGQTVTLRCDPISGHDNLYWYRRVMGKEIKFLLHFVKESKQDESGMPNNRFLAERTGGTYSTLKVQPAELEDSGVYFCASSSLRTGTTYNEQFFGPGTRLTVL.

The CDR3 here is CASSQFGTQSEKLFF. CDR3 DNA: TGCGCCAGCAGCCAATTCGGGACACAGAGTGAAAAACTGTTTTTT. This sequence joins TRBV5-1 and TRBJ1-4; tentatively, D is TRBD1 (6 bases). The CDR3 is 15 residues long. Germline V gene sequence: CDR1 SGHRS, CDR2 YFSETQ. V lost 4 bases and J 7 bases, leaving 17 bases between the germline ends.

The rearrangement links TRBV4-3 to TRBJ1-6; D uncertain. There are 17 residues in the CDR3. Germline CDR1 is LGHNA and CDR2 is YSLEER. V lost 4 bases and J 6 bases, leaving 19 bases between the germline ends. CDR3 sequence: CASSPREGRPLNSPLHF. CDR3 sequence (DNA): TGCGCCAGCAGCCCCCGGGAGGGCAGGCCCCTTAATTCACCCCTCCACTTT.

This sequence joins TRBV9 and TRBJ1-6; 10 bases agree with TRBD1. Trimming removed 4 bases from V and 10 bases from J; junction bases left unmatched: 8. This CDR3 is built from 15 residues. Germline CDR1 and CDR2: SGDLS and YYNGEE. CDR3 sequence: CASSNRQGASSPLHF. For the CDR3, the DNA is TGTGCCAGCAGCAACAGACAGGGGGCGAGCTCACCCCTCCACTTT.

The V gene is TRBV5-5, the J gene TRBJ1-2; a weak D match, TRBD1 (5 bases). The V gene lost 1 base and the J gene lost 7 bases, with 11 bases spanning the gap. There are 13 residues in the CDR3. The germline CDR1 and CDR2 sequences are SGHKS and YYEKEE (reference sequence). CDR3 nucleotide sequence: TGTGCCAGCAGCTTGACGGGGGAGCCTGGCTACACCTTC. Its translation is CASSLTGEPGYTF.